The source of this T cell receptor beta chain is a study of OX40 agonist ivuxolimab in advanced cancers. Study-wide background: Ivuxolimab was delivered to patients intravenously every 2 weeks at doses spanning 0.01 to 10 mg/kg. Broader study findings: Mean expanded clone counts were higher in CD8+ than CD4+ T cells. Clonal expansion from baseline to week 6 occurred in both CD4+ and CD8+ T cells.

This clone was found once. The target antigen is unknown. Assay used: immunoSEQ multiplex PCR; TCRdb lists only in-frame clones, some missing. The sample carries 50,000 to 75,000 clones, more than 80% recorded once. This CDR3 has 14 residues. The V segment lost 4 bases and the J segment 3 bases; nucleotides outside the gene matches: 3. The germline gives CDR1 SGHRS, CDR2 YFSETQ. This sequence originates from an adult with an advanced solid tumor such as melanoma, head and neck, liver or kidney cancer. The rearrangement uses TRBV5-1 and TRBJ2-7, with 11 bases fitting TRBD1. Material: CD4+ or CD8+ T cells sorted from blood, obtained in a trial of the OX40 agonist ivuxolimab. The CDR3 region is CASSPGTGGYEQYF. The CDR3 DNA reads TGCGCCAGCAGCCCCGGGACAGGGGGCTACGAGCAGTACTTC.